This T cell receptor (beta chain) came from a study of blood T cell repertoires in COVID-19. Across the whole study: Sources were T cells, B-cell-depleted T cells, or PBMCs; the material itself was cDNA or gDNA.

In the original processing: Amplification of reference gene primers provided the estimated nucleated cell counts. TCRdb keeps only in-frame clones here, not all; method: immunoSEQ multiplex PCR. The DNA gave D and trimming, while V, J and clone size come from that table. The sample contains around 100,000 clones, approximately 80% of which appear only once. The TCR originated in a man in his fifties with active or convalescent COVID-19. Material for sequencing was peripheral blood.

CDR3 coding DNA: TGCGCCAGCAGCCCGGACAGGCAATATGGCTACACCTTC. It is translated as CASSPDRQYGYTF. The genes are TRBV5-1 and TRBJ1-2; 7 bases fit TRBD1. The germline CDR1 and CDR2 sequences are SGHRS and YFSETQ. The CDR3 length is 13 residues. Unmatched junction bases numbered 5, after V lost 4 bases and J lost 5 bases.